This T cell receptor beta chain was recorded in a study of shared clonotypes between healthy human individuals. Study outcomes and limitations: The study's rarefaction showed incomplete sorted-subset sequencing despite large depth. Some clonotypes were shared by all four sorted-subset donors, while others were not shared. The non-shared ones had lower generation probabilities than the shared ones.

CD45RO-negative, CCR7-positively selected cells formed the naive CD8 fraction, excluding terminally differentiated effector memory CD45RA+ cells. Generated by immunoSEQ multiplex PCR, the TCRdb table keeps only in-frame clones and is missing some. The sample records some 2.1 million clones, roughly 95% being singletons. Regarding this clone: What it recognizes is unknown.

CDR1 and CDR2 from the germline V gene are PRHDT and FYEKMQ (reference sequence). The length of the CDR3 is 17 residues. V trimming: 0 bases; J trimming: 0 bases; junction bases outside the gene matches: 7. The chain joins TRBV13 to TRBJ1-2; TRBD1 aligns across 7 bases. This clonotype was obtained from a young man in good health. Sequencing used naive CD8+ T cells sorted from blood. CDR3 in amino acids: CASSLGGGDRANYGYTF. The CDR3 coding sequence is TGTGCCAGCAGCTTAGGTGGCGGGGACAGAGCTAACTATGGCTACACCTTC.